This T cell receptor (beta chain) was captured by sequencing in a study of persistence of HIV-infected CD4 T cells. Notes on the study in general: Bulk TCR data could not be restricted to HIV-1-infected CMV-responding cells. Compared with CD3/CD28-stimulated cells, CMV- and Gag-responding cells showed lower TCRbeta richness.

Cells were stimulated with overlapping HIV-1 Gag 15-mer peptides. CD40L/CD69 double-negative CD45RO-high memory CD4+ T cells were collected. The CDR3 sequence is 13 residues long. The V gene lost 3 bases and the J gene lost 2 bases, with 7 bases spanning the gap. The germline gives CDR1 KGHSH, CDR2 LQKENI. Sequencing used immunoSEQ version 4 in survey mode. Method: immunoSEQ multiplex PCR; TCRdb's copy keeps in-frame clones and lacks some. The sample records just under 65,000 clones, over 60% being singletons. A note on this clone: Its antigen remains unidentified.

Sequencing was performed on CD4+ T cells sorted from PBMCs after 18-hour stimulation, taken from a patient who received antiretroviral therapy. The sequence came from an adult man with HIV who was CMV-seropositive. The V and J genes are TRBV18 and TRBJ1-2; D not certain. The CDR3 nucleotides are TGTGCCAGCTCACCGAATAAGAACTATGGCTACACCTTC. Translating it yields CASSPNKNYGYTF.